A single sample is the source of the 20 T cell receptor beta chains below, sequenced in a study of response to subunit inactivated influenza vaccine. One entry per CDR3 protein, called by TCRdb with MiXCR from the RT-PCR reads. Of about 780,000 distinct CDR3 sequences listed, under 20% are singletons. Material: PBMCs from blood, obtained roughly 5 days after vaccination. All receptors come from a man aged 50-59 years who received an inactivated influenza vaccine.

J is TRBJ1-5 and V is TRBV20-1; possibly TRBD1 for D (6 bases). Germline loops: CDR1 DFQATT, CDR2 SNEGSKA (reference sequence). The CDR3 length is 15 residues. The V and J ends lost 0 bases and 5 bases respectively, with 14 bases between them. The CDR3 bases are TGCAGTGCTAGAGATGGTCGGGACATAGATCAGCCCCAGCATTTT. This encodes CSARDGRDIDQPQHF.

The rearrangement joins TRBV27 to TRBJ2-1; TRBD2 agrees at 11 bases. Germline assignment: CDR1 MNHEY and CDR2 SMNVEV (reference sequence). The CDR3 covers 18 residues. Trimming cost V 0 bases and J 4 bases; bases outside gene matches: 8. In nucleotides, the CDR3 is TGTGCCAGCAGTTTATCGATCACTAGCGGGAGTCGGTACAATGAGCAGTTCTTC. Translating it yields CASSLSITSGSRYNEQFF.

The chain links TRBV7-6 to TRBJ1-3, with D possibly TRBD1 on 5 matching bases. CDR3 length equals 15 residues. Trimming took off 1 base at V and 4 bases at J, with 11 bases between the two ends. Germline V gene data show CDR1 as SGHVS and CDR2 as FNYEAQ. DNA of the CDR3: TGTGCCAGCAGCTTAGAAGCAGGGTTCGGAAACACCATATATTTT. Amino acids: CASSLEAGFGNTIYF.

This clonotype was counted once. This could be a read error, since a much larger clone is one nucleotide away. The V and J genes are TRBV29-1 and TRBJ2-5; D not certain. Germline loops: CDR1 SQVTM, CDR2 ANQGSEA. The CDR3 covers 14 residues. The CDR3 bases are TGCAGCTTTGAAGATCAGGCCATTCAAGAGACCCAGTACTTC. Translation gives CSFEDQAIQETQYF.

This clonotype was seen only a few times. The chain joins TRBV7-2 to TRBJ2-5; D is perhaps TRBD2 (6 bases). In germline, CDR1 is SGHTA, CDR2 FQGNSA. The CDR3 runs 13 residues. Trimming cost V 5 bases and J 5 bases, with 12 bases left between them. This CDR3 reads CASSRGMRETQYF. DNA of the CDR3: TGTGCCAGCAGCCGCGGGATGCGTGAGACCCAGTACTTC.

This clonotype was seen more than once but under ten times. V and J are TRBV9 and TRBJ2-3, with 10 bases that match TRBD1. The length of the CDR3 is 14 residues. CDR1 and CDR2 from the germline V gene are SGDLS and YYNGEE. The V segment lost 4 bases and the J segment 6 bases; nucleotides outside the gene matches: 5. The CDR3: CASSPDRGRDTQYF. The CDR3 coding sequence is TGTGCCAGCAGCCCCGACAGGGGGCGTGATACGCAGTATTTT.

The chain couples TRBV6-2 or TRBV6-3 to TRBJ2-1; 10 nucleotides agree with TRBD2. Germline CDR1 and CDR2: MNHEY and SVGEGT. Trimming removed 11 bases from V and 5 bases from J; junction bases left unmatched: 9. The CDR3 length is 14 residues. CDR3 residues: CAGRASGGHNEQFF. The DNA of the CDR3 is TGTGCCGGGAGGGCTAGCGGGGGACACAATGAGCAGTTCTTC.

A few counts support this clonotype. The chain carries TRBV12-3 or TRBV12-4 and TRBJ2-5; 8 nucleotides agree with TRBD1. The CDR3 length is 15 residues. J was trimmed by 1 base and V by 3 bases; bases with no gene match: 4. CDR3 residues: CASSFQGAIQETQYF. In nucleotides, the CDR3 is TGTGCCAGCAGTTTCCAGGGGGCAATCCAAGAGACCCAGTACTTC.

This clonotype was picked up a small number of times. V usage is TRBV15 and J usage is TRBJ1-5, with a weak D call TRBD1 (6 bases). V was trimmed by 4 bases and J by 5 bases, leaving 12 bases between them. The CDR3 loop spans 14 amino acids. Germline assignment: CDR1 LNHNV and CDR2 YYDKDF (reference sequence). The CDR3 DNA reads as TGTGCCACCAGCAAACCGGGGGGGCATCAGCCCCAGCATTTT. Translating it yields CATSKPGGHQPQHF.

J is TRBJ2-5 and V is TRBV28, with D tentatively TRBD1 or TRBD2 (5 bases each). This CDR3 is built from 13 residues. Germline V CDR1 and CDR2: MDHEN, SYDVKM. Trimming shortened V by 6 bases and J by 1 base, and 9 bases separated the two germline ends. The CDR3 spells CASRGTVQETQYF. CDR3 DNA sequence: TGTGCCAGCAGGGGGACCGTCCAAGAGACCCAGTACTTC. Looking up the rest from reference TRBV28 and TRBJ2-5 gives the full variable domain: DVKVTQSSRYLVKRTGEKVFLECVQDMDHENMFWYRQDPGLGLRLIYFSYDVKMKEKGDIPEGYSVSREKKERFSLILESASTNQTSMYLCASRGTVQETQYFGPGTRLLVL.

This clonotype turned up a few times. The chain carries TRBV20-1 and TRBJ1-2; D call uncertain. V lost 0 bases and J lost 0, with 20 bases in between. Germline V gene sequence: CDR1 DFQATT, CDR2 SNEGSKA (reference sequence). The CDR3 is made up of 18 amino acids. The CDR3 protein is CSARDRNSVTLTNYGYTF. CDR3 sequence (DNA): TGCAGTGCTAGAGATCGTAACTCTGTGACATTGACTAACTATGGCTACACCTTC.

This chain's CDR3 is CAISQKGQVYEQYF. CDR3 bases: TGTGCCATCTCACAGAAAGGTCAGGTTTACGAGCAGTACTTC. The chain links TRBV10-3 to TRBJ2-7; D gene unclear. Trimming took 8 bases from V and 4 from J, leaving 18 bases between them. Germline-derived CDR1 and CDR2 are ENHRY and SYGVKD. CDR3 length: 14 amino acids.

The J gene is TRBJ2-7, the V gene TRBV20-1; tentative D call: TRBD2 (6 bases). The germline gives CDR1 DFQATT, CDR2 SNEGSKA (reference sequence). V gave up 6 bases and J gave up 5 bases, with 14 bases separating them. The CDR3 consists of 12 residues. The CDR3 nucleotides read TGCAGTGCCGGGGGAGGTCCCGACGAGCAGTACTTC. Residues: CSAGGGPDEQYF.

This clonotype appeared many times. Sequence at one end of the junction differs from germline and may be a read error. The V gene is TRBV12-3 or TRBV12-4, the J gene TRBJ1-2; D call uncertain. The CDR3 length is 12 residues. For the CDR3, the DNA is TGTGCCAGCAGTTTAGACCCTGTTCCCTCATACTTC. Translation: CASSLDPVPSYF.

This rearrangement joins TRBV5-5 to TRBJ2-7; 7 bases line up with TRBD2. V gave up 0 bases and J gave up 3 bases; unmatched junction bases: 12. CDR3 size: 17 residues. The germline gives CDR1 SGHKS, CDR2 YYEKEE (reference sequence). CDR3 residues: CASSLAPNSGTGYEQYF. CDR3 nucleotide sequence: TGTGCCAGCAGCTTGGCCCCAAACAGCGGGACGGGCTACGAGCAGTACTTC.

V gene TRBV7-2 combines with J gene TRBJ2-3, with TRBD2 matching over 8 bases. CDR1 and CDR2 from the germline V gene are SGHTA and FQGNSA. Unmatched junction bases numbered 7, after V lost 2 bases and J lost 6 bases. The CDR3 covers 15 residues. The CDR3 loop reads CASSLNSGGLDTQYF. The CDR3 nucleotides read TGTGCCAGCAGCTTAAACTCGGGGGGGCTGGATACGCAGTATTTT.

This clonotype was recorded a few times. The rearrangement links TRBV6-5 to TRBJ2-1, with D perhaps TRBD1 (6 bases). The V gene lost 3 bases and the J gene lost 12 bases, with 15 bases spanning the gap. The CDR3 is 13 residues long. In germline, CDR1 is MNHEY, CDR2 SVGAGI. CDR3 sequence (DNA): TGTGCCAGCAGTTATATAGGGGGAAACGGGCAGTTCTTC. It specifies CASSYIGGNGQFF.

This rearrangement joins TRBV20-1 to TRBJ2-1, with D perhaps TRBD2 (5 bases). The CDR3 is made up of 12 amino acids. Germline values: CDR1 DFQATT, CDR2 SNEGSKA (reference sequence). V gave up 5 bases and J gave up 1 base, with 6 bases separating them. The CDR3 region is CSAERSYNEQFF. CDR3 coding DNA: TGCAGTGCTGAGCGGTCCTACAATGAGCAGTTCTTC.

This CDR3 reads CASSLKDKNTGELFF. The CDR3, as DNA: TGTGCCAGCAGCTTAAAGGATAAGAACACCGGGGAGCTGTTTTTT. The rearrangement links TRBV5-4 to TRBJ2-2; no firm D call. Germline CDR1 reads SGHNT; CDR2 reads YYREEE (reference sequence). This CDR3 contains 15 residues. V dropped 2 bases and J dropped 1 base, with 9 bases sitting between them.

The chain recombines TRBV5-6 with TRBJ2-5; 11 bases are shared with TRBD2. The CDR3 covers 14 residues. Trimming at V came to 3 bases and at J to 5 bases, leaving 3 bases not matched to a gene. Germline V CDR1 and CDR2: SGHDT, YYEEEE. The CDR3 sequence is CASSSLAGGETQYF. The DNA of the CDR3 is TGTGCCAGCAGCTCCTTAGCGGGAGGGGAGACCCAGTACTTC.